These T cell receptor beta chains were read from a single sample in a study of T-cell memory formation after mild COVID-19. TCRdb called the 5' RACE reads again in MiXCR, with one record for every CDR3 protein. The table has roughly 450,000 distinct CDR3 sequences, roughly 20% seen once. The material sequenced was PBMCs or a T cell subset sorted from them (not recorded which). These receptors were taken from an adult woman who had mild COVID-19 (a few samples of this study predate the infection). Cell type and time point are not known. Both conserved end residues are part of each CDR3. The D gene is left open where the match is weak. Size is omitted from some rows. Given values are once, few, many or a class for expanded clones.

J gene | D gene | clone size | V gene | CDR3 protein | CDR3 DNA
TRBJ2-2 | - | - | TRBV6-1 | CASVLSGPTGELFF | TGTGCCAGCGTCCTAAGCGGGCCCACCGGGGAGCTGTTTTTT
TRBJ2-1 | - | few | TRBV6-2/TRBV6-3 | CASSYGLYNEQFF | TGTGCCAGCAGTTACGGGTTATACAATGAGCAGTTCTTC
TRBJ1-6 | - | - | TRBV4-3 | CASSQEGGYSPLHF | TGCGCCAGCAGCCAGGAGGGAGGTTATTCACCCCTCCACTTT
TRBJ2-3 | - | few | TRBV5-5 | CASSSRWTIASTDTQYF | TGTGCCAGCAGCTCGAGATGGACTATCGCTAGCACAGATACGCAGTATTTT
TRBJ1-2 | - | few | TRBV5-4 | CASSLGQSIPYGYTF | TGTGCCAGCAGCTTGGGACAGTCGATCCCCTATGGCTACACCTTC
TRBJ2-3 | - | - | TRBV6-2/TRBV6-3 | CASSLGLTAGTDTQYF | TGTGCCAGCAGTTTAGGACTGACAGCAGGCACAGATACGCAGTATTTT
TRBJ2-1 | - | - | TRBV27 | CASKGSAHNEQFF | TGTGCCAGCAAGGGTAGCGCCCACAATGAGCAGTTCTTC
TRBJ2-7 | - | - | TRBV14 | CASSLRTDPYEQYF | TGTGCCAGCAGCCTCCGGACAGACCCCTACGAGCAGTACTTC
TRBJ2-5 | TRBD1 | many | TRBV12-3/TRBV12-4 | CASSFGTGGETQYF | TGTGCCAGCAGTTTCGGAACAGGGGGAGAGACCCAGTACTTC
TRBJ1-6 | TRBD1 | - | TRBV18 | CASSSTGDSPLHF | TGTGCCAGCTCATCAACAGGGGACTCACCCCTCCACTTT
TRBJ1-4 | - | - | TRBV28 | CASSRPRWERGGEKLFF | TGTGCCAGCAGTCGGCCCCGATGGGAGCGGGGGGGTGAAAAACTGTTTTTT
TRBJ2-3 | TRBD2 | - | TRBV4-2 | CASSQGGRVPSTDTQYF | TGTGCCAGCAGCCAGGGCGGGAGGGTCCCCAGCACAGATACGCAGTATTTT
TRBJ2-1 | TRBD2 | few | TRBV12-3/TRBV12-4 | CASSLAGGFYNEQFF | TGTGCCAGCAGTTTAGCGGGAGGGTTTTACAATGAGCAGTTCTTC
TRBJ1-1 | - | - | TRBV20-1 | CSARRFSRRGATEAFF | TGCAGTGCTCGCCGATTTTCCCGTCGGGGGGCGACTGAAGCTTTCTTT
TRBJ2-5 | TRBD2 | few | TRBV7-2 | CASSSGASGSETQYF | TGTGCCAGCAGCTCGGGGGCTAGCGGGAGCGAGACCCAGTACTTC
TRBJ2-7 | - | - | TRBV12-3/TRBV12-4 | CASSLVGAHEQYF | TGTGCCAGCAGTTTAGTGGGGGCCCACGAGCAGTACTTC
TRBJ2-2 | - | few | TRBV6-1 | CASTVGAGELFF | TGTGCCAGCACGGTGGGTGCCGGGGAGCTGTTTTTT
TRBJ2-7 | - | - | TRBV14 | CASNPSDTYEQYF | TGTGCCAGCAACCCTAGCGACACCTACGAGCAGTACTTC
TRBJ1-4 | - | few | TRBV19 | CASTLAGTKLFF | TGTGCCAGTACCCTAGCCGGAACAAAACTGTTTTTT
TRBJ1-2 | - | - | TRBV12-3/TRBV12-4 | CASSLDTGAQRYGYTF | TGTGCCAGCAGTTTGGATACGGGGGCTCAACGCTATGGCTACACCTTC
TRBJ2-1 | - | - | TRBV27 | CASSYDGLYNEQFF | TGTGCCAGCAGTTATGACGGGCTCTACAATGAGCAGTTCTTC
TRBJ1-2 | TRBD1 | - | TRBV9 | CASSPGQGARLGYTF | TGTGCCAGCAGCCCAGGACAGGGGGCGCGGCTCGGCTACACCTTC
TRBJ2-5 | - | - | TRBV20-1 | CSARPRREETQYF | TGCAGTGCTAGACCTAGAAGAGAAGAGACCCAGTACTTC
TRBJ2-7 | - | few | TRBV6-2/TRBV6-3 | CASSAGTSGQYF | TGTGCCAGCAGCGCAGGGACATCGGGGCAGTACTTC
TRBJ1-1 | - | many | TRBV4-3 | CASSQVGLFTEAFF | TGCGCCAGCAGCCAAGTCGGACTGTTCACTGAAGCTTTCTTT
TRBJ2-7 | TRBD2 | - | TRBV12-3/TRBV12-4 | CASRRRLAGEYEQYF | TGTGCCAGCAGACGACGACTAGCGGGAGAGTACGAGCAGTACTTC
TRBJ2-5 | - | - | TRBV6-2/TRBV6-3 | CASGGGQTQYF | TGTGCTAGCGGTGGAGGCCAGACCCAGTACTTC
TRBJ2-3 | - | once | TRBV5-1 | CASSDLDRVADTQYF | TGCGCCAGCAGCGATTTGGACAGAGTGGCAGATACGCAGTATTTT
TRBJ2-2 | TRBD2 | - | TRBV7-3 | CASSLIAGGPNTGELFF | TGTGCCAGCAGCTTAATAGCGGGAGGACCGAACACCGGGGAGCTGTTTTTT
TRBJ2-2 | - | few | TRBV12-3/TRBV12-4 | CASTEAPKTGELFF | TGTGCCAGCACCGAAGCCCCTAAGACCGGGGAGCTGTTTTTT
TRBJ1-1 | TRBD1 | - | TRBV5-1 | CASSKGQVMNTEAFF | TGCGCCAGCAGCAAGGGACAGGTCATGAACACTGAAGCTTTCTTT
TRBJ2-6 | TRBD1 | - | TRBV20-1 | CSAASGTASSGANVLTF | TGCAGTGCCGCCTCTGGGACAGCGTCCTCTGGGGCCAACGTCCTGACTTTC
TRBJ2-3 | TRBD2 | few | TRBV6-5 | CASSSPGTSDAQYF | TGTGCCAGCAGCTCACCCGGGACTAGCGACGCGCAGTATTTT
TRBJ2-1 | - | few | TRBV6-6 | CASSYYGSSYNEQFF | TGTGCCAGCAGTTACTACGGGAGCTCCTACAATGAGCAGTTCTTC
TRBJ2-7 | - | - | TRBV3-1 | CASSQPGPPYEQYF | TGTGCCAGCAGCCAACCTGGACCTCCGTACGAGCAGTACTTC
TRBJ2-3 | - | few | TRBV27 | CASRVGADTQYF | TGTGCCAGCAGAGTCGGCGCAGATACGCAGTATTTT